This T cell receptor beta chain came from a study of blood T cell repertoires in COVID-19. About the research overall: Acute and convalescent COVID-19 samples came from the United States, Italy and Spain. T cells, B-cell-depleted T cells, or PBMCs provided the cDNA or gDNA that served as material.

Per the original methods: Cell counts per sample came from amplifying reference gene primers. The protocol was immunoSEQ multiplex PCR, while the TCRdb copy is restricted to in-frame clones and leaves out a portion. V and J calls and clone size come straight from that table; D and trimming were deduced from the DNA. The sample consists of over 90,000 clones, 75% to 90% of them appearing once. Germline loops: CDR1 MDHEN, CDR2 SYDVKM. The CDR3 contains 16 residues. Trimming pared 5 bases from V and 4 bases from J, leaving 17 bases between. The sample comprised peripheral blood. The sequence came from an elderly man with acute or convalescent COVID-19. The V call is TRBV28, the J call TRBJ2-2; D perhaps matches TRBD1 (6 bases). In DNA, the CDR3 is TGTGCCAGCAGTCTACGGACAGTGGGCCTCACCGGGGAGCTGTTTTTT. Amino acids: CASSLRTVGLTGELFF.